The clone carrying this T cell receptor (beta chain) came up many times. Its antigen remains unknown. TCRdb's copy holds only in-frame clones and misses some; the assay was immunoSEQ multiplex PCR. In the table there are approximately 97,000 clones, approximately 88% of which are singletons. This sample is part of a study of T cell responses to AZD1222 COVID-19 vaccine. V gave up 8 bases and J gave up 4 bases; unmatched junction bases: 10. The CDR3 runs to 15 residues. Per germline, CDR1 SGHRS and CDR2 YFSETQ. Study-wide results and caveats: Just 6 or 7 people given AZD1222 tested seropositive at baseline. As reported, nearly half of all spike-specific TCRs target variant regions that are unmutated.

V and J are TRBV5-1 and TRBJ2-1; 9 nucleotides align to TRBD1. The source is an adult in good health. The sequencing here drew on peripheral blood, taken on day 0 of AZD1222 vaccination. The CDR3 loop reads CASDIGGQGYNEQFF. CDR3 sequence (DNA): TGCGCCAGTGACATAGGGGGACAGGGTTACAATGAGCAGTTCTTC.